The 9 T cell receptor beta chains below all came from one sample that was sequenced in a study of shared clonotypes between healthy human individuals. Generated by immunoSEQ multiplex PCR, the TCRdb table keeps only in-frame clones and is missing some. The sample yields nearly 2 million clones, approximately 95% seen once. Positive CCR7 selection of CD45RO-negative cells yielded the naive CD8 cells, and terminally differentiated effector memory CD45RA+ cells were excluded. The sequencing input was naive CD8+ T cells sorted from blood. These receptors originate from a man aged 18 to 29 in good health.

Note on this clone: The same CDR3 also results from other DNA sequences found in this sample. This chain connects TRBV5-1 to TRBJ1-1; 7 bases fit TRBD1. This CDR3 contains 14 residues. V trimming: 0 bases; J trimming: 4 bases; junction bases outside the gene matches: 3. Germline loops: CDR1 SGHRS, CDR2 YFSETQ. The CDR3 loop reads CASSLVRGGTEAFF. The DNA of the CDR3 is TGCGCCAGCAGCTTGGTCAGGGGGGGCACTGAAGCTTTCTTT.

V usage is TRBV5-1 and J usage is TRBJ2-7, with a tentative D call TRBD1 (5 bases). The V gene lost 4 bases and the J gene lost 3 bases, with 17 bases spanning the gap. The CDR3 spans 15 residues. Germline lookup yields CDR1 SGHRS and CDR2 YFSETQ. The CDR3 here is CASSAQPDRYYEQYF. CDR3 nucleotides: TGCGCCAGCAGCGCTCAGCCCGACAGATACTACGAGCAGTACTTC. Combining the CDR3 with reference TRBV5-1 and TRBJ2-7 gives the whole variable domain KAGVTQTPRYLIKTRGQQVTLSCSPISGHRSVSWYQQTPGQGLQFLFEYFSETQRNKGNFPGRFSGRQFSNSRSEMNVSTLELGDSALYLCASSAQPDRYYEQYFGPGTRLTVT.

The chain combines TRBV10-3 with TRBJ1-5; perhaps TRBD1 as D (6 bases). Germline CDR1 ENHRY, CDR2 SYGVKD. The CDR3 consists of 14 residues. The CDR3 loop reads CAVSEGGPGQPQHF. CDR3 nucleotides: TGTGCGGTCTCAGAGGGGGGACCGGGGCAGCCCCAGCATTTT.

A note on this clone: Other DNA sequences in this sample translate to the same CDR3. V is TRBV5-1 and J is TRBJ2-7; D unclear. Trimming pared 2 bases from V and 2 bases from J, leaving 8 bases between. CDR1 and CDR2 (germline): SGHRS, YFSETQ. The CDR3 contains 13 residues. CDR3 protein: CASSLTVTYEQYF. For the CDR3, the DNA is TGCGCCAGCAGCTTAACAGTTACCTACGAGCAGTACTTC.

This chain's CDR3 is CASSASDQGITDTQYF. As DNA, the CDR3 is TGTGCCAGCAGCGCTTCCGACCAGGGGATTACAGATACGCAGTATTTT. The gene calls are TRBV9 and TRBJ2-3; a weak D match, TRBD1 (6 bases). Germline CDR1 SGDLS, CDR2 YYNGEE. The V and J ends lost 3 bases and 3 bases respectively, with 17 bases between them. This CDR3 has 16 amino acids. Drawing the rest from reference TRBV9 and TRBJ2-3, the complete variable domain is DSGVTQTPKHLITATGQRVTLRCSPRSGDLSVYWYQQSLDQGLQFLIQYYNGEERAKGNILERFSAQQFPDLHSELNLSSLELGDSALYFCASSASDQGITDTQYFGPGTRLTVL.

The rearrangement joins TRBV5-6 to TRBJ1-2; the D gene is possibly TRBD1 (5 bases). The CDR3 is 15 amino acids. V lost 4 bases, J lost 0 bases, and 13 bases lay in between. Germline V gives CDR1 SGHDT, CDR2 YYEEEE. The CDR3 reads CASSPGGFPNYGYTF. CDR3 coding DNA: TGTGCCAGCAGCCCGGGGGGGTTCCCTAACTATGGCTACACCTTC.

A single count supports this clone. The CDR3 sequence: CASSTGTPNTEAFF. CDR3 sequence (DNA): TGTGCCAGCAGTACCGGGACACCGAACACTGAAGCTTTCTTT. The chain links TRBV9 to TRBJ1-1, with a weak D call TRBD1 (6 bases). This CDR3 is 14 amino acids long. The germline CDR1 and CDR2 sequences are SGDLS and YYNGEE. V gave up 5 bases and J gave up 1 base, with 12 bases separating them.

This clone was seen once. V usage is TRBV13 and J usage is TRBJ1-4; 8 nucleotides match TRBD1. V was clipped by 5 bases and J by 12 bases; unmatched bases: 8. The CDR3 totals 13 residues. The germline V gene has CDR1 PRHDT and CDR2 FYEKMQ (reference sequence). The CDR3: CASSNGQGGELFF. The CDR3 coding sequence is TGTGCCAGCAGCAACGGACAGGGAGGAGAACTGTTTTTT.

About this clone itself: Other DNA sequences in the same sample also yield this CDR3. This chain connects TRBV7-9 to TRBJ2-5; D remains ambiguous. CDR3 length: 13 residues. Germline CDR1 SEHNR, CDR2 FQNEAQ (reference sequence). The V and J ends lost 1 base and 1 base respectively, with 4 bases between them. The DNA of the CDR3 is TGTGCCAGCAGCTTAGACTTCCAAGAGACCCAGTACTTC. Protein: CASSLDFQETQYF. Filled out from reference TRBV7-9 and TRBJ2-5, the complete variable domain reads DTGVSQNPRHKITKRGQNVTFRCDPISEHNRLYWYRQTLGQGPEFLTYFQNEAQLEKSRLLSDRFSAERPKGSFSTLEIQRTEQGDSAMYLCASSLDFQETQYFGPGTRLLVL.